This T cell receptor beta chain was captured by sequencing in a study of regulatory T cells in long-lasting Graves disease. CDR3-region Arm-PCR and iRepertoire HTBI primers produced the TCR beta libraries. Each CDR3 protein is one row after TCRdb ran MiXCR on the multiplex PCR reads. Among about 450,000 distinct CDR3 sequences, 20% to 30% were seen once, and the ten largest hold roughly 28%. In this sample, this clonotype turned up many times. The CDR3 totals 14 residues. The junction had 5 bases not matched to a gene; V was cut back by 0 bases and J by 6 bases. Germline V lookup: CDR1 GTSNPN, CDR2 SVGIG (reference sequence). Stated time point: persistent/refractory GD, antithyroid drugs over 5 years with positive TRAb. Isolated PBMC RNA provided the starting material for the TCR library.

The sequence came from a female donor with Graves disease. V gene TRBV30 combines with J gene TRBJ2-4; TRBD1 matches at 7 bases. The specimen was peripheral blood mononuclear cells (PBMCs), collected when the disease was refractory, from a patient treated with antithyroid drugs. The CDR3 loop is CAWSVGGTANIQYF. CDR3 sequence (DNA): TGTGCCTGGAGTGTAGGTGGGACAGCAAACATTCAGTACTTC.